These 21 T cell receptor beta chains share one sample of origin, sequenced in a study of cytomegalovirus exposure and HLA in healthy donors. The repertoire was sequenced with immunoSEQ multiplex PCR; TCRdb's copy has only in-frame clones and lacks some. The top ten hold more than 1.1% of the sample, which has about 190,000 clones, about 84% seen once. Sequencing used PBMCs. These receptors came from a woman younger than 35 in good health and CMV-seronegative.

V gene TRBV7-9 combines with J gene TRBJ1-1; maybe TRBD1 (6 bases). The CDR3 has 15 residues. Trimming removed 1 base from V and 1 base from J, with 10 bases in between. Germline values: CDR1 SEHNR, CDR2 FQNEAQ (reference sequence). The chain's CDR3 is CASSLGEGQNTEAFF. The CDR3 nucleotides read TGTGCCAGCAGCTTAGGGGAGGGACAGAACACTGAAGCTTTCTTT.

The CDR3: CASSFTGTYTEAFF. CDR3 DNA sequence: TGTGCCAGCAGCTTCACAGGGACCTACACTGAAGCTTTCTTT. This chain connects TRBV11-2 to TRBJ1-1, with a possible D match to TRBD1 (6 bases). Germline V lookup: CDR1 SGHAT, CDR2 FQNNGV. The CDR3 spans 14 residues. Between the trimmed V and J ends, which lost 3 bases and 3 bases, there was a span of 11 bases. The entire variable domain, with the rest obtained from reference TRBV11-2 and TRBJ1-1, is as follows: EAGVAQSPRYKIIEKRQSVAFWCNPISGHATLYWYQQILGQGPKLLIQFQNNGVVDDSQLPKDRFSAERLKGVDSTLKIQPAKLEDSAVYLCASSFTGTYTEAFFGQGTRLTVV.

V usage is TRBV6-5 and J usage is TRBJ1-4, with D perhaps TRBD1 (6 bases). The CDR3 runs 15 residues. Per the germline V gene, CDR1 is MNHEY and CDR2 is SVGAGI. The V and J ends lost 0 bases and 7 bases respectively, with 12 bases between them. Here the CDR3 reads CASSYSGGAGEKLFF. The CDR3 DNA sequence: TGTGCCAGCAGTTACTCTGGGGGGGCCGGTGAAAAACTGTTTTTT.

The chain carries TRBV19 and TRBJ2-7; D remains ambiguous. V was pared by 1 base and J by 3 bases, with 10 bases between. Germline V lookup: CDR1 LNHDA, CDR2 SQIVND (reference sequence). CDR3 length: 14 amino acids. CDR3 nucleotide sequence: TGTGCCAGTAGTATAGGAGAGGTGGGCTACGAGCAGTACTTC. Translating it yields CASSIGEVGYEQYF.

This clone came up once. This rearrangement joins TRBV4-1 to TRBJ2-7, with D maybe TRBD2 (6 bases). CDR3 length: 14 residues. The V gene lost 1 base and the J gene lost 6 bases, with 13 bases spanning the gap. Germline CDR1 and CDR2: MGHRA and YSYEKL. The DNA for the CDR3 is TGCGCCAGCAGCCAAGTCGGAGGGGAGACCGAGCAGTACTTC. Protein sequence: CASSQVGGETEQYF.

The V call is TRBV28, the J call TRBJ1-5, with TRBD1 identical over 7 bases. V shed 7 bases and J 1 base; nucleotides not matched to a gene: 4. Germline loops: CDR1 MDHEN, CDR2 SYDVKM. This CDR3 is 14 amino acids long. The CDR3: CASKTGLSNQPQHF. CDR3 nucleotide sequence: TGTGCCAGCAAGACAGGGTTGAGCAATCAGCCCCAGCATTTT.

This clone appeared a few times. V is TRBV19 and J is TRBJ1-5; perhaps TRBD1 as D (5 bases). The CDR3 totals 16 residues. Germline values: CDR1 LNHDA, CDR2 SQIVND (reference sequence). V was cut by 3 bases and J by 6 bases, with 18 bases left in between. CDR3 in DNA: TGTGCCAGTAGTATGGGGGGAACAGTCTCCGGTCAGCCCCAGCATTTT. This translates into CASSMGGTVSGQPQHF.

The rearrangement uses TRBV9 and TRBJ2-3; maybe TRBD2 (7 bases). From germline, CDR1 is SGDLS and CDR2 YYNGEE. Trimming removed 5 bases at V and 2 bases at J, with 18 bases between. There are 16 residues in the CDR3. CDR3 in amino acids: CASSPYGGRITDTQYF. For the CDR3, the DNA is TGTGCCAGCAGTCCATACGGGGGGCGGATCACAGATACGCAGTATTTT.

The rearrangement joins TRBV14 to TRBJ2-7, with a tentative D call TRBD2 (5 bases). CDR3 length: 17 amino acids. V was cut by 5 bases and J by 7 bases, with 27 bases left in between. Germline V gene sequence: CDR1 SGHDN, CDR2 FVKESK. The CDR3: CASSFTYLAGRTPEQYF. The CDR3 nucleotides read TGTGCCAGCAGCTTTACTTATTTGGCGGGCAGAACCCCGGAGCAGTACTTC.

V and J are TRBV5-5 and TRBJ2-1; D possibly corresponds to TRBD1 (5 bases). Trimming took 2 bases from V and 0 from J, leaving 6 bases between them. This CDR3 comprises 14 residues. CDR1 is SGHKS, CDR2 YYEKEE, per germline (reference sequence). The CDR3 DNA reads as TGTGCCAGCAGCTTAGACAGCTCCTACAATGAGCAGTTCTTC. Encoded protein: CASSLDSSYNEQFF.

This clone was seen a handful of times. The V and J genes are TRBV27 and TRBJ1-3, with D possibly matching TRBD1 (6 bases). The V end lost 4 bases, the J end lost 2 bases, and 12 bases lay between the germline ends. The germline V gene encodes CDR1 MNHEY and CDR2 SMNVEV (reference sequence). This CDR3 contains 15 residues. DNA of the CDR3: TGTGCCAGCAGTTCGTACAGGGACCCTGGAAACACCATATATTTT. Protein: CASSSYRDPGNTIYF.

The chain is built from TRBV11-3 and TRBJ2-1; a weak D match, TRBD1 (5 bases). The V gene's germline CDR1 is SGHNT and CDR2 YENEEA. V lost 6 bases, J lost 6 bases, and 18 bases lay in between. CDR3 size: 15 residues. The CDR3 nucleotides read TGTGCCAGCAGTCAATCCAGGGTGATTGCCAATGAGCAGTTCTTC. Translating it yields CASSQSRVIANEQFF. Full variable domain (remainder filled in from reference TRBV11-3 and TRBJ2-1): EAGVVQSPRYKIIEKKQPVAFWCNPISGHNTLYWYLQNLGQGPELLIRYENEEAVDDSQLPKDRFSAERLKGVDSTLKIQPAELGDSAVYLCASSQSRVIANEQFFGPGTRLTVL.

V gene TRBV27 combines with J gene TRBJ1-4; 9 bases agree with TRBD1. CDR1 MNHEY and CDR2 SMNVEV come from the germline V gene (reference sequence). This CDR3 has 17 amino acids. J gave up 1 base and V 3 bases, and 6 bases lay outside the gene matches. The CDR3 region is CASSFSRQGGTNEKLFF. CDR3 DNA: TGTGCCAGCAGTTTTTCGCGACAGGGGGGAACTAATGAAAAACTGTTTTTT.

This clone was seen only once. The rearrangement links TRBV9 to TRBJ2-7; TRBD1 matches at 12 bases. This CDR3 is built from 16 residues. Germline values: CDR1 SGDLS, CDR2 YYNGEE. V shed 4 bases and J 3 bases; nucleotides not matched to a gene: 8. The CDR3 DNA is TGTGCCAGCAGCTCGGGACAGGGGGCGATGAGCTACGAGCAGTACTTC. Protein sequence: CASSSGQGAMSYEQYF.

This sequence joins TRBV10-3 and TRBJ2-3; TRBD2 is a possible D gene (6 bases). The CDR3 length is 14 residues. V was trimmed by 8 bases and J by 4 bases, leaving 16 bases between them. The germline CDR1 and CDR2 sequences are ENHRY and SYGVKD. The chain's CDR3 is CAIGAGGIADTQYF. CDR3 coding DNA: TGTGCCATCGGAGCTGGCGGGATCGCAGATACGCAGTATTTT.

The chain uses TRBV2 and TRBJ2-2; D possibly corresponds to TRBD2 (6 bases). Germline V gives CDR1 SNHLY, CDR2 FYNNEI. V shed 5 bases and J shed 6 bases, with 10 bases lying between them. This CDR3 is built from 13 residues. CDR3 in DNA: TGTGCCAGCAGTCCCTCGGGGGCCGGGGAGCTGTTTTTT. Its protein is CASSPSGAGELFF.

This clone was detected once. The chain couples TRBV30 to TRBJ2-3; 9 bases line up with TRBD2. CDR3 length: 14 amino acids. Germline CDR1 is GTSNPN and CDR2 is SVGIG (reference sequence). Trimming took 4 bases from V and 4 from J; bases not matched to a gene: 6. CDR3 residues: CAWNRGGGADTQYF. Here the CDR3 DNA reads TGTGCCTGGAACCGGGGCGGGGGGGCAGATACGCAGTATTTT.

The chain has TRBV5-1 and TRBJ2-7, with 10 bases matching TRBD1. The CDR3 covers 15 residues. CDR1 and CDR2 from the germline V gene are SGHRS and YFSETQ. V shed 0 bases, J shed 5 bases, and the junction held 5 bases outside the gene matches. The CDR3 here is CASSLEGQGTHEQYF. The CDR3 nucleotides are TGCGCCAGCAGCTTGGAGGGACAGGGGACCCACGAGCAGTACTTC. The full variable domain, completed using reference TRBV5-1 and TRBJ2-7, is KAGVTQTPRYLIKTRGQQVTLSCSPISGHRSVSWYQQTPGQGLQFLFEYFSETQRNKGNFPGRFSGRQFSNSRSEMNVSTLELGDSALYLCASSLEGQGTHEQYFGPGTRLTVT.

J is TRBJ1-1 and V is TRBV6-5; D not resolved. Germline assignment: CDR1 MNHEY and CDR2 SVGAGI. There are 14 residues in the CDR3. V was pared by 2 bases and J by 7 bases, with 14 bases between. The CDR3: CASSYVAGNREAFF. In DNA, the CDR3 is TGTGCCAGCAGTTACGTAGCCGGGAACCGTGAAGCTTTCTTT.

The V call is TRBV2, the J call TRBJ2-4, with 10 bases matching TRBD1. V was pared by 5 bases and J by 7 bases, with 11 bases of the junction left unmatched. CDR1 and CDR2 from the germline V gene are SNHLY and FYNNEI. The length of the CDR3 is 16 residues. CDR3 sequence (DNA): TGTGCCAGCAGTCCTCTGACAGGGGGCTTTTCGAACATTCAGTACTTC. It codes for CASSPLTGGFSNIQYF.

J is TRBJ2-1 and V is TRBV4-1; 14 bases are shared with TRBD2. Germline V CDR1 and CDR2: MGHRA, YSYEKL. J gave up 8 bases and V 5 bases, and 8 bases lay outside the gene matches. This CDR3 spans 16 amino acids. Written as DNA, the CDR3 is TGCGCCAGCAGCACACCGGGACTAGCGGGAGATTATGAGCAGTTCTTC. Amino acid sequence: CASSTPGLAGDYEQFF.